This entry features one T cell receptor beta chain sequence. As yet, its antigen is unknown. Method: immunoSEQ multiplex PCR; TCRdb's copy keeps in-frame clones and lacks some. The table includes about 73,000 clones, around 90% detected once. The CDR3 totals 15 residues. Germline CDR1 is LNHDA and CDR2 is SQIVND (reference sequence). V lost 0 bases to trimming and J lost 3 bases, with 11 bases between them. This sample was taken from a study of graft-versus-host responses after intestinal transplantation. This TCR derives from a human donor who was the organ donor for an intestinal transplant. The gene calls are TRBV19 and TRBJ1-2; D uncertain. Here the sequenced sample was unstimulated CD8+ T cells sorted from spleen or lymph node cells, taken before transplant. This chain's CDR3 is CASSIDFTAYYGYTF. The CDR3 DNA reads as TGTGCCAGTAGTATAGATTTTACAGCCTACTATGGCTACACCTTC.